A selection of T cell receptor beta chains follows, all from one sample in a study of glioma-infiltrating T cells after dendritic cell vaccination. The method was immunoSEQ multiplex PCR; TCRdb's version includes in-frame clones alone and lacks a portion of them. The sample includes about 92,000 clones, 85% to 90% of them seen just once. This specimen consisted of blood, obtained before dendritic cell vaccination. The origin of the receptors is a human donor with glioblastoma. The CDR3 runs from the conserved cysteine through the conserved F or W. A D gene is named only where the DNA matches it firmly. Some rows have no size entry. The others give once, few or many, or a class for an expanded clone.

TRBJ1-1,.,TRBV11-2,.,CASSFAPTPGQKNTEAFF,TGTGCCAGCAGCTTCGCGCCAACTCCGGGACAAAAGAACACTGAAGCTTTCTTT
TRBJ2-7,.,TRBV7-3,TRBD2,CASSLRGDPGLAGGSAYEQYF,TGTGCCAGCAGCTTAAGAGGGGACCCGGGACTAGCGGGAGGGTCGGCCTACGAGCAGTACTTC
TRBJ1-2,.,TRBV6-5,.,CASSYSTAENTYGYTF,TGTGCCAGCAGTTACTCGACGGCGGAAAATACCTATGGCTACACCTTC
TRBJ2-7,.,TRBV6-5,TRBD2,CASRDKLAVTYEQYF,TGTGCCAGCAGGGACAAACTAGCGGTAACCTACGAGCAGTACTTC
TRBJ1-1,.,TRBV5-4,TRBD1,CASNPEGVDRVAFF,TGTGCCAGCAACCCGGAAGGGGTCGACAGGGTGGCTTTCTTT
TRBJ2-3,.,TRBV6-6,.,CASSYSRGTDTQYF,TGTGCCAGCAGTTACTCGAGGGGCACAGATACGCAGTATTTT
TRBJ2-7,once,TRBV11-3,.,CASSPKLDSPMGEQYF,TGTGCCAGCAGCCCTAAATTGGACAGCCCAATGGGGGAGCAGTACTTC
TRBJ1-1,.,TRBV18,.,CASSPAWRGNTEAFF,TGTGCCAGCTCACCGGCCTGGAGGGGAAACACTGAAGCTTTCTTT
TRBJ2-1,.,TRBV5-1,TRBD1,CASSYDRAGINEQFF,TGCGCCAGCAGCTATGACAGGGCAGGGATCAATGAGCAGTTCTTC
TRBJ2-5,once,TRBV9,TRBD2,CASSVVSGRAETQYF,TGTGCCAGCAGCGTAGTTAGCGGGAGGGCGGAGACCCAGTACTTC
TRBJ1-1,.,TRBV7-8,TRBD1,CASTKGQGLNTEAFF,TGTGCCAGCACCAAGGGACAGGGGTTGAACACTGAAGCTTTCTTT
TRBJ2-7,.,TRBV5-6,TRBD1,CASSLTGTGNEQYF,TGTGCCAGCAGCCTTACCGGGACAGGGAACGAGCAGTACTTC
TRBJ1-4,few,TRBV28,.,CASNAGIEKLFF,TGTGCCAGCAACGCAGGGATTGAAAAACTGTTTTTT
TRBJ2-2,.,TRBV4-2,TRBD2,CASSQDKTSGNTGELFF,TGTGCCAGCAGCCAAGACAAGACTAGCGGGAACACCGGGGAGCTGTTTTTT
TRBJ1-6,.,TRBV30,.,CAWRAQGANSPLHF,TGTGCCTGGAGGGCACAGGGAGCGAATTCACCCCTCCACTTT
TRBJ2-2,.,TRBV7-9,.,CASSLASPGVYTGELFF,TGTGCCAGCAGCTTAGCGTCCCCAGGGGTGTATACCGGGGAGCTGTTTTTT
TRBJ2-1,.,TRBV7-8,.,CASTLAGHNEQFF,TGTGCCAGCACACTAGCCGGCCACAATGAGCAGTTCTTC
TRBJ1-2,.,TRBV7-2,.,CASSAPGELANYGYTF,TGTGCCAGCAGCGCCCCGGGAGAGTTAGCTAACTATGGCTACACCTTC
TRBJ2-4,.,TRBV21-1,.,CASSKVGGSDIQYF,TGTGCCAGCAGCAAAGTGGGGGGGAGCGACATTCAGTACTTC
TRBJ1-5,.,TRBV19,TRBD1,CASTLGQGRGNQPQHF,TGTGCCAGTACCCTAGGACAGGGAAGGGGCAATCAGCCCCAGCATTTT
TRBJ2-7,few,TRBV6-1,.,CASTNRLTYEQYF,TGTGCCAGCACCAACCGACTCACCTACGAGCAGTACTTC
TRBJ2-3,.,TRBV27,TRBD2,CASSRMGRGTDTQYF,TGTGCCAGCAGTCGAATGGGGAGGGGCACAGATACGCAGTATTTT
TRBJ1-4,.,TRBV19,TRBD1,CASSPDRGWELFF,TGTGCCAGTAGTCCCGACAGGGGATGGGAACTGTTTTTT
TRBJ2-7,.,TRBV5-1,.,CASSRGTGNEQYF,TGCGCCAGCAGCCGCGGGACGGGGAACGAGCAGTACTTC
TRBJ1-1,few,TRBV5-1,.,CASSLRTVENTEAFF,TGCGCCAGCAGCCTCAGGACAGTAGAGAACACTGAAGCTTTCTTT
TRBJ2-2,.,TRBV11-2,.,CASSLVGSGNTGELFF,TGTGCCAGCAGCTTAGTGGGTAGCGGAAACACCGGGGAGCTGTTTTTT
TRBJ1-2,.,TRBV19,TRBD1,CASSIRTGYGYTF,TGTGCCAGTAGTATAAGGACAGGCTATGGCTACACCTTC
TRBJ2-7,.,TRBV6-5,.,CASSKLKF,TGTGCCAGCAGTAAGCTAAAGTTC
TRBJ1-4,.,TRBV19,.,CASSIAPANEKLFF,TGTGCCAGTAGTATAGCACCAGCGAATGAAAAACTGTTTTTT
TRBJ2-5,.,TRBV7-2,TRBD1,CASSLAIQGAQETQYF,TGTGCCAGCAGCTTAGCGATACAGGGGGCACAAGAGACCCAGTACTTC
TRBJ2-1,.,TRBV5-4,TRBD2,CASHTSGIYNEQFF,TGTGCCAGCCACACTAGCGGGATATACAATGAGCAGTTCTTC
TRBJ2-7,.,TRBV2,TRBD2,CASSDPSGGLGYEQYF,TGTGCCAGCAGTGATCCTAGCGGGGGGCTGGGATACGAGCAGTACTTC
TRBJ2-3,.,TRBV27,TRBD1,CASSMRQGFSSTDTQYF,TGTGCCAGCAGCATGAGACAGGGGTTTTCTAGCACAGATACGCAGTATTTT
TRBJ1-3,.,TRBV10-3,TRBD1,CAIREPGTGSGNTIYF,TGTGCCATCAGAGAGCCGGGGACAGGGTCCGGAAACACCATATATTTT
TRBJ2-7,.,TRBV5-1,TRBD1,CASSLAVGQGAYEQYF,TGCGCCAGCAGCTTGGCCGTGGGCCAGGGGGCCTACGAGCAGTACTTC
TRBJ2-1,.,TRBV9,TRBD1,CASSVQGAFYNEQFF,TGTGCCAGCAGCGTACAGGGGGCGTTTTACAATGAGCAGTTCTTC
TRBJ2-1,.,TRBV7-2,TRBD1,CASSLRAGGLLEQFF,TGTGCCAGCAGCCTACGGGCAGGGGGTTTGTTGGAGCAGTTCTTC
TRBJ2-7,.,TRBV29-1,.,CSVEDSLAARGEQYF,TGCAGCGTTGAAGATTCTCTGGCGGCTAGGGGCGAGCAGTACTTC
TRBJ2-5,few,TRBV28,TRBD1,CASWRDRGDQETQYF,TGTGCCAGCTGGAGGGACAGGGGAGACCAAGAGACCCAGTACTTC
TRBJ2-7,.,TRBV21-1,.,CASSKDTLREGQGPYEQYF,TGTGCCAGCAGCAAAGACACCCTGAGGGAGGGACAGGGACCCTACGAGCAGTACTTC
TRBJ1-1,.,TRBV29-1,.,CSVFMNTEAFF,TGCAGCGTGTTTATGAACACTGAAGCTTTCTTT
TRBJ1-2,.,TRBV6-5,.,CASSSPGLTIHTF,TGTGCCAGCAGTTCCCCGGGACTCACCATACACACCTTC
TRBJ2-2,.,TRBV5-4,TRBD2,CASSLRRGADGELFF,TGTGCCAGCAGCTTGAGGCGGGGGGCGGACGGGGAGCTGTTTTTT
TRBJ1-2,once,TRBV7-6,.,CASSSFLTGSVPYGYTF,TGTGCCAGCAGCTCTTTCCTCACAGGGTCAGTTCCATATGGCTACACCTTC
TRBJ2-7,.,TRBV5-1,TRBD2,CASSSSRAGVRYEQYF,TGCGCCAGCAGCTCATCTCGAGCGGGGGTGCGCTACGAGCAGTACTTC
TRBJ2-7,.,TRBV11-2,.,CASSLDQGAPYEQYF,TGTGCCAGCAGCTTAGATCAAGGAGCCCCCTACGAGCAGTACTTC
TRBJ2-7,.,TRBV7-2,TRBD2,CASSLKAGGEQYF,TGTGCCAGCAGCTTAAAGGCGGGGGGGGAGCAGTACTTC
TRBJ1-2,.,TRBV5-6,.,CASSLGGGTENYGYTF,TGTGCCAGCAGCTTGGGGGGAGGGACCGAGAACTATGGCTACACCTTC
TRBJ2-7,once,TRBV28,.,CASSSPNLGRFRYEQYF,TGTGCCAGCAGTTCTCCCAACTTGGGCCGATTTCGCTACGAGCAGTACTTC
TRBJ1-1,few,TRBV4-1,.,CASSQEFGNTEAFF,TGCGCCAGCAGCCAAGAGTTCGGGAACACTGAAGCTTTCTTT
TRBJ1-4,.,TRBV15,TRBD1,CATSREFSGGNEKLFF,TGTGCCACCAGCAGAGAATTTTCAGGGGGAAATGAAAAACTGTTTTTT
TRBJ2-1,.,TRBV6-5,TRBD1,CASSQGQLYNEQFF,TGTGCCAGCAGCCAGGGACAGCTGTACAATGAGCAGTTCTTC
TRBJ1-3,once,TRBV5-1,.,CASSPLGDKSGNTIYF,TGCGCCAGCAGCCCTCTGGGTGACAAGTCAGGAAACACCATATATTTT
TRBJ2-7,.,TRBV7-9,.,CASSHLRLGGEQYF,TGTGCCAGCAGCCACCTCCGGCTAGGGGGTGAGCAGTACTTC
TRBJ1-1,.,TRBV11-2,.,CASSLIAGISEAFF,TGTGCCAGCAGCTTAATCGCAGGGATCAGTGAAGCTTTCTTT